This T cell receptor beta chain was sequenced in a study of immune evolution from preneoplasia to lung adenocarcinoma. Study-wide points: Clonality was highest in normal lung, lower in later-stage lesions apparently.

The CDR3 sequence is 16 residues long. Trimming took 6 bases from V and 0 from J, leaving 15 bases between them. CDR1 MNHNY and CDR2 SVGAGI come from the germline V gene (reference sequence). In regard to this clone: Its matching antigen is unknown.

Patients had resection in Japan or China between about 2014 and 2017. TCRdb keeps only in-frame clones here, not all; method: immunoSEQ multiplex PCR. The table has fewer than 5,500 clones, roughly 85% seen once. The sample consisted of FFPE minimally invasive lung adenocarcinoma tissue. The sequence derives from a person between 60 and 80 years old with lung adenocarcinoma. This chain links TRBV6-6 with TRBJ2-4; D remains ambiguous. CDR3 in amino acids: CASRETGSSAKNIQYF. The CDR3 DNA follows: TGTGCCAGCAGAGAAACCGGGTCATCAGCCAAAAACATTCAGTACTTC.